This entry lists 23 T cell receptor beta chains sequenced from one sample in a study of regulatory T cells in long-lasting Graves disease. Construction of the TCR beta libraries employed iRepertoire HTBI primers in conjunction with Arm-PCR of CDR3 regions. TCRdb re-called the multiplex PCR reads through MiXCR, storing one row per CDR3 protein. The data hold 400,000 to 550,000 distinct CDR3 sequences, with roughly 15% observed a single time. Specified time point: newly diagnosed GD, antithyroid drugs for less than 3 months. From RNA extracted from PBMCs, the TCR library was made. The sample was also linked to a second study, of T cells in Graves' hyperthyroidism and ophthalmopathy.

Sequenced here: peripheral blood mononuclear cells (PBMCs), sampled at new diagnosis, from a patient treated with antithyroid drugs. These receptors were taken from a woman younger than 30 with Graves disease.

This clonotype was seen ten or more times. The genes are TRBV28 and TRBJ2-1; no clear D. The CDR3 has 14 residues. Germline loops: CDR1 MDHEN, CDR2 SYDVKM. The V end lost 3 bases, the J end lost 5 bases, and 11 bases lay between the germline ends. The DNA for the CDR3 is TGTGCCAGCAGTTTTTTCGGGCCCGACAATGAGCAGTTCTTC. This codes for CASSFFGPDNEQFF.

This clonotype was detected many times. This sequence joins TRBV6-1 and TRBJ1-1, with D unclear. Germline V lookup: CDR1 MNHNS, CDR2 SASEGT. Trimming shortened V by 6 bases and J by 0 bases, and 14 bases separated the two germline ends. The CDR3 has 15 amino acids. The CDR3 DNA follows: TGTGCCAGCAGCGATAACTTCGATCTGAACACTGAAGCTTTCTTT. Translation gives CASSDNFDLNTEAFF.

Concerning this clonotype: A read error is possible here, since a much larger clone lies one base away. The rearrangement joins TRBV5-1 to TRBJ1-5; unclear D gene. CDR3 length: 13 residues. The germline V gene encodes CDR1 SGHRS and CDR2 YFSETQ. V was shortened by 1 base and J by 7 bases, with 9 bases between the two germline ends. CDR3 in amino acids: CASSLSWGQPQHF. As DNA, the CDR3 is TGCGCCAGCAGCTTGTCCTGGGGACAGCCCCAGCATTTT.

Concerning this clonotype itself: This probably arose from a read error, given a far larger clone one base away. The CDR3 loop is CASRLRGLRDNEQYF. The CDR3 nucleotides read TGTGCCAGCCGCCTGCGCGGGTTACGCGACAATGAGCAGTACTTC. V and J are TRBV28 and TRBJ2-5; tentative D call: TRBD2 (5 bases). Germline CDR1 is MDHEN and CDR2 is SYDVKM. The V end lost 8 bases, the J end lost 11 bases, and 27 bases lay between the germline ends. The CDR3 runs to 15 residues.

In its sample, this clonotype was seen many times. This chain connects TRBV7-2 to TRBJ2-7, with D perhaps TRBD2 (6 bases). CDR3 length equals 13 residues. The germline V gene encodes CDR1 SGHTA and CDR2 FQGNSA. V was trimmed by 3 bases and J by 5 bases, leaving 11 bases between them. CDR3 DNA sequence: TGTGCCAGCAGCTTTGCTAGCGACCACGAGCAGTACTTC. It specifies CASSFASDHEQYF.

This clonotype was recorded at least ten times. This rearrangement joins TRBV9 to TRBJ2-3; 9 bases match TRBD2. The V and J ends lost 3 bases and 5 bases, in that order; junction bases with no gene match: 7. Per germline, CDR1 SGDLS and CDR2 YYNGEE. There are 15 residues in the CDR3. This CDR3 reads CASSAIAGVGDTQYF. In DNA, the CDR3 is TGTGCCAGCAGCGCTATAGCGGGAGTGGGAGATACGCAGTATTTT.

This clonotype has at least ten counts. The J gene is TRBJ2-7, the V gene TRBV10-3, with 7 nucleotides matching TRBD2. J lost 4 bases, V lost 8 bases, and 5 bases had no gene match. Germline V CDR1 and CDR2: ENHRY, SYGVKD. This CDR3 region has 12 residues. This CDR3 reads CAIGKGGYEQYF. CDR3 coding DNA: TGTGCCATCGGGAAGGGAGGGTACGAGCAGTACTTC.

Details on this clonotype: A much larger clone differs by one base, so this may be a read error. CDR3 residues: CASSLVEGLSYEQCF. CDR3 bases: TGTGCCAGCAGCTTAGTGGAGGGACTAAGCTACGAGCAGTGCTTC. The J gene is TRBJ2-3, the V gene TRBV11-2; 7 nucleotides line up with TRBD2. Germline CDR1 and CDR2: SGHAT and FQNNGV. This CDR3 spans 15 amino acids.

This clonotype has just a few counts. A much larger clone lies one base from this, so it may be a read error. The rearrangement joins TRBV11-2 to TRBJ2-7; TRBD1 matches at 7 bases. Germline V gene sequence: CDR1 SGHAT, CDR2 FQNNGV. This CDR3 spans 16 amino acids. V was clipped by 5 bases and J by 3 bases; unmatched bases: 13. CDR3 region: CASSANRGPRLYEQYF. The CDR3 nucleotides are TGTGCCAGCAGCGCGAACAGGGGCCCACGTCTCTACGAGCAGTACTTC. The variable domain in full, with the rest retrieved from reference TRBV11-2 and TRBJ2-7, is EAGVAQSPRYKIIEKRQSVAFWCNPISGHATLYWYQQILGQGPKLLIQFQNNGVVDDSQLPKDRFSAERLKGVDSTLKIQPAKLEDSAVYLCASSANRGPRLYEQYFGPGTRLTVT.

There are many counts of this clonotype. This chain joins TRBV6-1 and TRBJ2-3; D perhaps matches TRBD1 (5 bases). Germline CDR1 is MNHNS and CDR2 is SASEGT. The CDR3 has 15 residues. V was pared by 2 bases and J by 0 bases, with 9 bases between. CDR3 sequence reads: CASSESQGSTDTQYF. CDR3 DNA sequence: TGTGCCAGCAGTGAAAGTCAGGGCAGCACAGATACGCAGTATTTT.

This clonotype showed up many times. V and J are TRBV11-2 and TRBJ2-3; 8 bases line up with TRBD2. The germline CDR1 and CDR2 sequences are SGHAT and FQNNGV. This CDR3 has 14 amino acids. CDR3 sequence: CAVRGREGPDTQYF. The CDR3 nucleotides are TGTGCTGTTCGTGGTCGGGAGGGCCCAGATACGCAGTATTTT.

This chain joins TRBV29-1 and TRBJ2-7; D is perhaps TRBD2 (5 bases). V lost 7 bases and J 2 bases, leaving 15 bases between the germline ends. CDR1 and CDR2 from the germline V gene are SQVTM and ANQGSEA. The CDR3 consists of 13 residues. CDR3 region: CSAAEGSAYEQYF. In nucleotides, the CDR3 is TGCAGCGCCGCCGAAGGGAGTGCCTACGAGCAGTACTTC.

Concerning this clonotype: A much more abundant neighbour one base away suggests this may be a read error. V is TRBV30 and J is TRBJ1-3; D unclear. CDR1 GTSNPN and CDR2 SVGIG come from the germline V gene (reference sequence). CDR3 size: 14 residues. CDR3 sequence (DNA): TGTGCCTGGAGACTTGGCAACTCTAGAAACACCATATATTTT. This gives the protein CAWRLGNSRNTIYF.

This clonotype was counted only a few times. A junction boundary mismatches the germline segment, possibly from a read error. The chain recombines TRBV7-7 with TRBJ2-7; the D gene is possibly TRBD2 (5 bases). The CDR3 length is 13 residues. Germline V gene data show CDR1 as SSHAT and CDR2 as FNYEAQ (reference sequence). The CDR3 here is CASSSDRLGVQYF. CDR3 bases: TGTGCTAGCAGCTCAGATCGGTTGGGAGTGCAGTACTTC. Full variable domain (rest looked up from reference TRBV7-7 and TRBJ2-7): GAGVSQSPRYKVTKRGQDVTLRCDPISSHATLYWYQQALGQGPEFLTYFNYEAQPDKSGLPSDRFSAERPEGSISTLTIQRTEQRDSAMYRCASSSDRLGVQYFGPGTRLTVT.

This clonotype was counted a single time. The V and J genes are TRBV6-2 or TRBV6-3 and TRBJ1-5; no clear D gene. This CDR3 is 13 amino acids long. Germline V CDR1 and CDR2: MNHEY, SVGEGT. V lost 5 bases and J lost 2, with 7 bases in between. The CDR3 sequence: CASSEMGNQPQHF. CDR3 coding DNA: TGTGCCAGCAGTGAAATGGGCAATCAGCCCCAGCATTTT.

This clonotype has at least ten counts. This chain joins TRBV27 and TRBJ2-7, with 10 positions matching TRBD1. The CDR3 loop spans 15 amino acids. Germline trimming cut 5 bases from V and 3 bases from J; bases unmatched to any gene: 7. Per germline, CDR1 MNHEY and CDR2 SMNVEV (reference sequence). The CDR3 sequence is CASSPARTGGYEQYF. In DNA, the CDR3 is TGTGCCAGCAGTCCCGCAAGGACAGGGGGCTACGAGCAGTACTTC.

This clonotype occurred a few times. This chain joins TRBV12-3 or TRBV12-4 and TRBJ2-1; 8 bases are shared with TRBD2. CDR3 length: 15 residues. V shed 3 bases and J 8 bases; nucleotides not matched to a gene: 9. The CDR3, as DNA: TGTGCCAGCAGTTTGGCTGGACTAGCCCCCGATGAGCAGTTCTTC. Protein sequence: CASSLAGLAPDEQFF.

This clonotype was recorded many times. The chain recombines TRBV15 with TRBJ1-2; D is uncertain. The CDR3 is 17 amino acids. Germline assignment: CDR1 LNHNV and CDR2 YYDKDF (reference sequence). The V end was cut by 3 bases, the J end by 6 bases, with 23 bases between. CDR3 sequence reads: CATSRNKIKGGWNGYTF. Written as DNA, the CDR3 is TGTGCCACCAGCAGGAACAAGATAAAGGGCGGGTGGAATGGCTACACCTTC.

This clonotype appeared a few times. The rearrangement uses TRBV7-2 and TRBJ2-7, with 8 bases fitting TRBD2. The CDR3 runs 13 residues. Trimming removed 8 bases from V and 7 bases from J; junction bases left unmatched: 10. Germline CDR1 reads SGHTA; CDR2 reads FQGNSA. The CDR3 DNA follows: TGTGCCAGCCAAGCGAAGGGACTAGGGGAGCAGTACTTC. It specifies CASQAKGLGEQYF.

As for this clonotype: This may be a read error, as it is one base from a much larger clone. Since the CDR3 does not end with the conserved phenylalanine or tryptophan, this likely comes from a read error. The rearrangement links TRBV29-1 to TRBJ2-1; TRBD1 matches 7 bases. This CDR3 region has 15 residues. Per germline, CDR1 SQVTM and CDR2 ANQGSEA. The V gene end was trimmed by 0 bases and the J gene end by 7 bases; junction bases not matched to a gene: 9. CDR3 nucleotides: TGCAGCGTTGAAGAACGACAGGGAAGGATGAATGAGCAGTTCCTC. It yields the protein CSVEERQGRMNEQFL.

Many counts were recorded for this clonotype. The DNA for the CDR3 is TGCGCCAGCAGCCAAGATCTTCGAACCTACGAGCAGTACTTC. Its protein product is CASSQDLRTYEQYF. The V and J genes are TRBV4-1 and TRBJ2-7; D is uncertain. This CDR3 spans 14 amino acids. V lost 0 bases to trimming and J lost 2 bases, with 8 bases between them. Germline V gives CDR1 MGHRA, CDR2 YSYEKL.

This clonotype was counted between two and nine times. This chain uses TRBV27 with TRBJ2-7, with a weak D call TRBD1 (6 bases). CDR3 size: 15 residues. Germline CDR1 and CDR2: MNHEY and SMNVEV (reference sequence). The V end lost 2 bases, the J end lost 5 bases, and 16 bases lay between the germline ends. The CDR3 DNA reads TGTGCCAGCAGTTTAGAACAGGGAATTAAGAACGAGCAGTACTTC. Protein: CASSLEQGIKNEQYF.

This clonotype appeared many times. The chain carries TRBV7-6 and TRBJ2-1; 14 bases agree with TRBD2. The germline V gene encodes CDR1 SGHVS and CDR2 FNYEAQ. V shed 2 bases, J shed 4 bases, and the junction held 7 bases outside the gene matches. This CDR3 spans 18 amino acids. In nucleotides, the CDR3 is TGTGCCAGCAGCTTACGGGGGACTAGCGGGAGCGGTTACAATGAGCAGTTCTTC. This translates into CASSLRGTSGSGYNEQFF.